This T cell receptor (beta chain) was found in a study of glioma-infiltrating T cells after dendritic cell vaccination. Study-wide context: Treatment, given 2003 to 2012, was autologous tumor lysate-pulsed dendritic cell vaccination.

Amplification used 60 V beta primers and 13 J beta primers. TCRdb's copy holds only in-frame clones and misses some; the assay was immunoSEQ multiplex PCR. The sample lists about 32,000 clones, over 90% seen once, with around 2.1% in the top ten. The germline V gene has CDR1 SGHRS and CDR2 YFSETQ. The CDR3 is 14 amino acids. J gave up 7 bases and V 6 bases, and 10 bases lay outside the gene matches. The source of this sequence is a human donor with glioblastoma. V usage is TRBV5-1 and J usage is TRBJ2-1; 7 bases agree with TRBD2. The source was blood, collected before dendritic cell vaccination. The CDR3 nucleotides read TGCGCCAGCACCGAGCGGGGTCCTAGGAATGAGCAGTTCTTC. Translated: CASTERGPRNEQFF.